This T cell receptor beta chain is from a study of blood T cells in healthy people across ages. In germline, CDR1 is SGHRS, CDR2 YFSETQ. J was trimmed by 4 bases and V by 5 bases; bases with no gene match: 7. The length of the CDR3 is 15 residues. With a J-beta primer mix and a sample-barcoded 5' primer, a second PCR ran 7 to 11 cycles. Each cDNA molecule was tagged by a template-switch adaptor with 12 random nucleotides. TCRdb analysed the 5' RACE reads with MiXCR anew, one entry per CDR3 protein. The sample has about 1.4 million distinct CDR3 sequences, approximately 59% seen once. This clonotype came up a few times.

Sequencing input: blood. The chain has TRBV5-1 and TRBJ2-3; 10 nucleotides align to TRBD2. This TCR was recovered from a man between 18 and 29 years old in good health. CDR3 loop: CASRLGLAKSDTQYF. As DNA, the CDR3 is TGCGCCAGCAGGCTGGGACTAGCGAAATCAGATACGCAGTATTTT.